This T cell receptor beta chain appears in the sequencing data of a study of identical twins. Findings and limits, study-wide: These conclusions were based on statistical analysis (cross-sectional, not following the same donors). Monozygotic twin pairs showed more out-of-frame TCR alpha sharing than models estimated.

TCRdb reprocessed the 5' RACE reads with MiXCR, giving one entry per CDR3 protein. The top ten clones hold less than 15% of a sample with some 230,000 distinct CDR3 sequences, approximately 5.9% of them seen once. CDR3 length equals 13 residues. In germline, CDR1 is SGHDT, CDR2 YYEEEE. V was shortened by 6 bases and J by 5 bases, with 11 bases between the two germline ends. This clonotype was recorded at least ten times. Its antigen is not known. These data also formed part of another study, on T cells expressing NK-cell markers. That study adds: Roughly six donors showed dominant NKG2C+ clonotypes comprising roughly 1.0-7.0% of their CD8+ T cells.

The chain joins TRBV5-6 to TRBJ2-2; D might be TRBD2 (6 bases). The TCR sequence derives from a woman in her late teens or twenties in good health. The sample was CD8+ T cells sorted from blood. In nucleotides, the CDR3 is TGTGCCAGCACCCGGGGAGGTACCGGGGAGCTGTTTTTT. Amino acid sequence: CASTRGGTGELFF.